Each of the 18 T cell receptor beta chains below was sequenced from the same sample in a study of CD8 T cells in ankylosing spondylitis. TCRdb reanalysed the 5' RACE reads using MiXCR and keeps one entry per CDR3 protein. The table has about 240,000 distinct CDR3 sequences, roughly 8.6% seen once. Sample: blood, either unsorted or a sorted T cell fraction (not recorded which). The receptors stem from a male donor with ankylosing spondylitis or in good health (not recorded which).

This clonotype was counted only a few times. This rearrangement joins TRBV7-9 to TRBJ1-1; D possibly corresponds to TRBD1 (5 bases). The CDR3 has 16 amino acids. Per germline, CDR1 SEHNR and CDR2 FQNEAQ (reference sequence). V dropped 3 bases and J dropped 0 bases, with 14 bases sitting between them. The CDR3 coding sequence is TGTGCCAGCAGCTTTGGGGGTCCCAGGTTGAACACTGAAGCTTTCTTT. It codes for CASSFGGPRLNTEAFF.

There are many counts of this clonotype. This rearrangement joins TRBV12-3 or TRBV12-4 to TRBJ2-1; 8 nucleotides agree with TRBD2. V lost 1 base, J lost 2 bases, and 1 base stayed unmatched. The CDR3 length is 15 residues. In DNA form, the CDR3 reads TGTGCCAGCAGTTTAGGTAGCGGGACCTACAATGAGCAGTTCTTC. It specifies CASSLGSGTYNEQFF.

This clonotype appeared a few times. The chain combines TRBV29-1 with TRBJ1-1, with D perhaps matching TRBD1 (6 bases). The CDR3 has 13 amino acids. The V gene lost 4 bases and the J gene lost 4 bases, with 13 bases spanning the gap. Germline values: CDR1 SQVTM, CDR2 ANQGSEA. CDR3 bases: TGCAGCGTTGCGGGAGGGGGGAGCACTGAAGCTTTCTTT. Residues: CSVAGGGSTEAFF.

At least ten counts were recorded for this clonotype. The chain has TRBV20-1 and TRBJ2-7, with D unresolved. The CDR3 contains 12 residues. V was pared by 3 bases and J by 4 bases, with 10 bases between. CDR1 is DFQATT, CDR2 SNEGSKA, per germline (reference sequence). The CDR3 DNA reads TGCAGTGCTAGCGACGGCAGATACGAGCAGTACTTC. It specifies CSASDGRYEQYF.

The CDR3 DNA reads TGCGCCAGCAGCCCGACGGGCAGACCGGGCACTGAAGCTTTCTTT. Amino acids: CASSPTGRPGTEAFF. This chain links TRBV5-1 with TRBJ1-1, with unresolved D. This CDR3 is built from 15 residues. Trimming stripped 4 bases from V and 4 bases from J, with 17 bases between. Germline V gives CDR1 SGHRS, CDR2 YFSETQ.

This clonotype was seen at least ten times. The J gene is TRBJ2-2, the V gene TRBV6-1, with a weak D call TRBD1 (6 bases). The CDR3 is made up of 15 amino acids. Germline V lookup: CDR1 MNHNS, CDR2 SASEGT. Trimming removed 6 bases from V and 5 bases from J, with 16 bases in between. DNA of the CDR3: TGTGCCAGCAGGGGCCGGGACACAACGACCGGGGAGCTGTTTTTT. It codes for CASRGRDTTTGELFF.

This clonotype appeared a few times. The chain has TRBV7-2 and TRBJ2-3; TRBD2 matches 9 bases. The germline gives CDR1 SGHTA, CDR2 FQGNSA. Unmatched junction bases numbered 16, after V lost 6 bases and J lost 6 bases. This CDR3 has 17 amino acids. The CDR3 nucleotides read TGTGCCAGCAGTTTGTTTGCAGAGCGGGAGGAAGCGGATACGCAGTATTTT. It codes for CASSLFAEREEADTQYF.

Ten or more counts support this clonotype. V is TRBV20-1 and J is TRBJ2-1; D perhaps matches TRBD2 (6 bases). This CDR3 is built from 11 residues. V shed 6 bases and J shed 7 bases, with 10 bases lying between them. The V gene's germline CDR1 is DFQATT and CDR2 SNEGSKA (reference sequence). The CDR3 spells CSATTRNEQFF. CDR3 DNA: TGCAGTGCAACGACTAGGAATGAGCAGTTCTTC.

This clonotype was recorded many times. The gene calls are TRBV6-2 or TRBV6-3 and TRBJ1-1; the D is unclear. CDR1 MNHEY and CDR2 SVGEGT come from the germline V gene. The length of the CDR3 is 13 residues. V was cut by 4 bases and J by 0 bases, with 6 bases left in between. The CDR3 coding sequence is TGTGCCAGCAGTTTTTTTATGAACACTGAAGCTTTCTTT. Its protein is CASSFFMNTEAFF.

This clonotype was seen repeatedly, ten times or more. The J gene is TRBJ1-5, the V gene TRBV5-6; no reliable D call. CDR3 size: 13 residues. The V end lost 0 bases, the J end lost 6 bases, and 7 bases lay between the germline ends. Per germline, CDR1 SGHDT and CDR2 YYEEEE. CDR3 residues: CASSLGESQPQHF. The CDR3 DNA sequence: TGTGCCAGCAGCTTGGGAGAGTCTCAGCCCCAGCATTTT. The full variable domain, with the rest looked up from reference TRBV5-6 and TRBJ1-5, is DAGVTQSPTHLIKTRGQQVTLRCSPKSGHDTVSWYQQALGQGPQFIFQYYEEEERQRGNFPDRFSGHQFPNYSSELNVNALLLGDSALYLCASSLGESQPQHFGDGTRLSIL.

This clonotype occurred a few times. The chain employs TRBV11-2 and TRBJ2-7, with 10 bases that match TRBD2. The CDR3 is 15 amino acids. Germline V gene sequence: CDR1 SGHAT, CDR2 FQNNGV. V lost 3 bases and J lost 0; bases outside the gene matches: 2. CDR3 DNA sequence: TGTGCCAGCAGCTTCGGACTAGCGGACTCCTACGAGCAGTACTTC. Encoded protein: CASSFGLADSYEQYF.

This clonotype appeared a few times. The chain has TRBV6-1 and TRBJ2-5; 7 nucleotides line up with TRBD1. Losses at the gene ends were 6 bases for V and 4 bases for J; bases not matched to a gene: 8. Germline V lookup: CDR1 MNHNS, CDR2 SASEGT. This CDR3 is built from 14 residues. The CDR3 sequence is CASSLDAGGETQYF. In nucleotides, the CDR3 is TGTGCCAGCAGCCTCGATGCAGGGGGAGAGACCCAGTACTTC.

This clonotype was counted only a few times. The chain is built from TRBV5-5 and TRBJ1-1; D not certain. The CDR3 runs to 15 residues. Germline values: CDR1 SGHKS, CDR2 YYEKEE (reference sequence). Trimming removed 3 bases from V and 1 base from J, with 13 bases in between. The CDR3 coding sequence is TGTGCCAGCAGCTCCTCAGACACTTGGAACACTGAAGCTTTCTTT. The encoded protein is CASSSSDTWNTEAFF. Variable domain in full (rest from reference TRBV5-5 and TRBJ1-1): DAGVTQSPTHLIKTRGQQVTLRCSPISGHKSVSWYQQVLGQGPQFIFQYYEKEERGRGNFPDRFSARQFPNYSSELNVNALLLGDSALYLCASSSSDTWNTEAFFGQGTRLTVV.

This clonotype was seen at least ten times. This CDR3 reads CASSVEGTAYEQYF. For the CDR3, the DNA is TGTGCCAGCAGCGTAGAGGGCACTGCCTACGAGCAGTACTTC. V usage is TRBV9 and J usage is TRBJ2-7; D not resolved. V dropped 0 bases and J dropped 2 bases, with 9 bases sitting between them. CDR1 and CDR2 (germline): SGDLS, YYNGEE. CDR3 size: 14 residues.

The chain links TRBV7-9 to TRBJ2-3, with D maybe TRBD2 (6 bases). This CDR3 spans 18 amino acids. Germline CDR1 SEHNR, CDR2 FQNEAQ (reference sequence). The CDR3 DNA is TGTCCGGGAGCCGGCAGGGAGCTAAAAATTTCTAGCACAGATACGCAGTATTTT. It encodes CPGAGRELKISSTDTQYF.

The sample holds a few counts of this clonotype. The chain employs TRBV12-3 or TRBV12-4 and TRBJ1-1, with D unclear. V was trimmed by 6 bases and J by 0 bases, leaving 14 bases between them. The CDR3 extends over 15 amino acids. CDR3 residues: CASSPGWVMNTEAFF. In nucleotides, the CDR3 is TGTGCCAGCAGCCCTGGCTGGGTTATGAACACTGAAGCTTTCTTT.

This clonotype was counted ten times or more. The CDR3, as DNA: TGTGCCTGGAGAGAGGGAAATCAGCCCCAGCATTTT. Encoded protein: CAWREGNQPQHF. This chain uses TRBV30 with TRBJ1-5; no clear D. Trimming took 3 bases from V and 4 from J, leaving 7 bases between them. Germline lookup yields CDR1 GTSNPN and CDR2 SVGIG (reference sequence). This CDR3 spans 12 amino acids. The full variable domain, in which reference TRBV30 and TRBJ1-5 provide the parts outside the CDR3, is SQTIHQWPATLVQPVGSPLSLECTVEGTSNPNLYWYRQAAGRGLQLLFYSVGIGQISSEVPQNLSASRPQDRQFILSSKKLLLSDSGFYLCAWREGNQPQHFGDGTRLSIL.

This clonotype was seen ten or more times. The chain combines TRBV4-3 with TRBJ2-1; 10 nucleotides agree with TRBD1. This CDR3 has 14 amino acids. Germline loops: CDR1 LGHNA, CDR2 YSLEER. V lost 4 bases, J lost 12 bases, and 9 bases stayed unmatched. CDR3 sequence reads: CASSRGTGEIWQFF. CDR3 in DNA: TGCGCCAGCAGCCGAGGGACAGGGGAAATTTGGCAGTTCTTC.